One and the same sample provided the 17 T cell receptor beta chains below, sequenced in a study of control samples from healthy donors and cancer patients. Sequencing was performed with immunoSEQ multiplex PCR; in TCRdb, only in-frame clones are kept and a portion is missing. The sample has over 100,000 clones, about nine tenths seen once; the top ten hold 4% to 5.5%. The material sequenced was blood. The receptor source for this set is a human donor in good health. The donor label of this sample is uncertain.

The V gene is TRBV21-1, the J gene TRBJ2-7; the table assigns TRBD1, which was not confirmed against the DNA. TRBV21-1 is tagged as a pseudogene. The CDR3 consists of 18 residues. The DNA of the CDR3 is TGTGCCAGCAGCAAGGAAAGTTGCGGACAGGGAGATCACCACGAGCAGTACTTC. It is translated as CASSKESCGQGDHHEQYF.

V usage is TRBV28 and J usage is TRBJ1-4; 10 bases match TRBD1. This CDR3 contains 15 residues. Germline loops: CDR1 MDHEN, CDR2 SYDVKM. The V segment lost 5 bases and the J segment 8 bases; nucleotides outside the gene matches: 8. The CDR3 sequence is CASSPSGQGSEKLFF. The CDR3 region has the DNA TGTGCCAGCAGTCCTTCGGGACAGGGGAGCGAAAAACTGTTTTTT.

The chain combines TRBV18 with TRBJ1-4; tentative D call: TRBD1 (5 bases). This CDR3 has 12 amino acids. Trimming took off 5 bases at V and 8 bases at J, with 9 bases between the two ends. Germline CDR1 and CDR2: KGHSH and LQKENI. CDR3 amino acids: CASSSKGEKLFF. For the CDR3, the DNA is TGTGCCAGCTCATCAAAGGGGGAAAAACTGTTTTTT.

The chain has TRBV30 and TRBJ1-1; possible D gene TRBD1, 5 bases. The length of the CDR3 is 15 residues. Trimming stripped 4 bases from V and 0 bases from J, with 15 bases between. The germline V gene encodes CDR1 GTSNPN and CDR2 SVGIG (reference sequence). CDR3 sequence: CAWIFGGSLNTEAFF. Here the CDR3 DNA reads TGTGCCTGGATATTCGGGGGGTCACTGAACACTGAAGCTTTCTTT. Based on the CDR3 plus reference TRBV30 and TRBJ1-1, the full variable domain is SQTIHQWPATLVQPVGSPLSLECTVEGTSNPNLYWYRQAAGRGLQLLFYSVGIGQISSEVPQNLSASRPQDRQFILSSKKLLLSDSGFYLCAWIFGGSLNTEAFFGQGTRLTVV.

V and J are TRBV7-8 and TRBJ2-2; 7 bases align to TRBD2. Trimming removed 4 bases from V and 5 bases from J; junction bases left unmatched: 13. CDR3 length equals 17 residues. CDR1 is SGHVS, CDR2 FQNEAQ, per germline. The CDR3 loop reads CASSSPWGGSGTGELFF. The CDR3 bases are TGTGCCAGCAGCTCCCCCTGGGGGGGTTCAGGGACCGGGGAGCTGTTTTTT.

V is TRBV27 and J is TRBJ1-4, with D maybe TRBD1 (6 bases). Germline lookup yields CDR1 MNHEY and CDR2 SMNVEV (reference sequence). The CDR3 contains 15 residues. V was trimmed by 6 bases and J by 7 bases, leaving 18 bases between them. The CDR3 nucleotides read TGTGCCAGCAGCCGTCATACAGGGAGGATTGAAAAACTGTTTTTT. This codes for CASSRHTGRIEKLFF.

V usage is TRBV2 and J usage is TRBJ1-2, with D perhaps matching TRBD1 (6 bases). The CDR3 loop spans 13 amino acids. Germline V gives CDR1 SNHLY, CDR2 FYNNEI. Trimming pared 1 base from V and 12 bases from J, leaving 15 bases between. The CDR3 reads CASSEGAGVAHTF. DNA of the CDR3: TGTGCCAGCAGTGAAGGGGCAGGGGTTGCCCACACCTTC.

A remark on this clone: The junction does not match germline at one end; this may be a read error. CDR3 sequence (DNA): TGTGCCAGCAGTATCAGGGGCCCTTACGTTGAAGCTTTCTTT. Translated, it gives CASSIRGPYVEAFF. J is TRBJ1-1 and V is TRBV19, with D perhaps matching TRBD1 (6 bases). Germline V gene lookup returns CDR1 LNHDA and CDR2 SQIVND (reference sequence). The CDR3 length is 14 residues.

The V call is TRBV28, the J call TRBJ1-5; the match to TRBD1 covers 7 bases. Per the germline V gene, CDR1 is MDHEN and CDR2 is SYDVKM. There are 15 residues in the CDR3. V shed 10 bases, J shed 4 bases, and the junction held 13 bases outside the gene matches. The CDR3 sequence: CATNGPGQFNQPQHF. CDR3 nucleotides: TGTGCCACGAACGGACCGGGACAGTTTAATCAGCCCCAGCATTTT.

V gene TRBV6-6 combines with J gene TRBJ2-7; possible D gene TRBD2, 6 bases. CDR3 length: 16 amino acids. Germline CDR1 MNHNY, CDR2 SVGAGI (reference sequence). Trimming cost V 2 bases and J 4 bases, with 18 bases left between them. CDR3 nucleotides: TGTGCCAGCAGTTACGGGAAACCTGGAGGGAATTACGAGCAGTACTTC. This translates into CASSYGKPGGNYEQYF.

The chain employs TRBV28 and TRBJ2-4; 8 nucleotides agree with TRBD1. After removal of 7 bases from V and 4 bases from J, the junction contained 15 bases not matched to a gene. Germline V lookup: CDR1 MDHEN, CDR2 SYDVKM. CDR3 length: 17 amino acids. DNA of the CDR3: TGTGCCAGCATATCCGCAGGACAGGGTGGCAGGAAAAACATTCAGTACTTC. It translates to CASISAGQGGRKNIQYF.

The rearrangement links TRBV25-1 to TRBJ1-2, with 7 bases matching TRBD1. The J segment lost 5 bases and the V segment lost 5 bases, leaving 5 bases of the junction unmatched. The CDR3 contains 13 residues. In germline, CDR1 is MGHDK, CDR2 SYGVNS. CDR3 in amino acids: CASSWDSGYGYTF. CDR3 in DNA: TGTGCCAGCAGTTGGGACAGTGGATATGGCTACACCTTC.

Turning to this clone: Since no conserved phenylalanine or tryptophan closes the CDR3, a read error is the likely cause. The limits of the CDR3 on the DNA are not certain, so only TCRdb's listed CDR3 is given. This chain uses TRBV7-9 with TRBJ1-1; the D call TRBD1 from the table was never checked on the DNA. Looked up from germline, CDR1 is SEHNR and CDR2 is FQNEAQ (reference sequence). The CDR3 length equals 12 residues, ends included. The CDR3 sequence: CASSLEWDRIQL.

The chain joins TRBV6-6 to TRBJ1-2, with 7 positions matching TRBD1. The germline CDR1 and CDR2 sequences are MNHNY and SVGAGI (reference sequence). CDR3 length: 14 residues. V shed 6 bases and J 5 bases; nucleotides not matched to a gene: 9. This CDR3 reads CASSPGTALYGYTF. The DNA for the CDR3 is TGTGCCAGCAGCCCCGGGACAGCGCTATATGGCTACACCTTC.

This chain connects TRBV5-1 to TRBJ1-5, with 7 bases aligning to TRBD1. V was clipped by 1 base and J by 3 bases; unmatched bases: 4. Germline values: CDR1 SGHRS, CDR2 YFSETQ. This CDR3 comprises 15 residues. DNA for the CDR3: TGCGCCAGCAGCTTGTCGGGACAGATCAATCAGCCCCAGCATTTT. Residues: CASSLSGQINQPQHF.

V gene TRBV3-1 (or the pseudogene TRBV3-2) combines with J gene TRBJ2-5; D call uncertain. This CDR3 has 14 amino acids. Germline-derived CDR1 and CDR2 are LGHDT and YNNKEL (reference sequence). V was shortened by 3 bases and J by 7 bases, with 15 bases between the two germline ends. The DNA for the CDR3 is TGTGCCAGCAGCCAGGGATTACGGATAGGGACCCAGTACTTC. Protein: CASSQGLRIGTQYF.

The count of this clone is one. The chain has TRBV2 and TRBJ1-6; D possibly corresponds to TRBD1 (5 bases). Germline values: CDR1 SNHLY, CDR2 FYNNEI. The V and J ends lost 9 bases and 13 bases respectively, with 19 bases between them. CDR3 length: 13 amino acids. DNA for the CDR3: TGTGCCAGTCCACTCTCACAGGACGGGCCCCTCCACTTT. Protein product: CASPLSQDGPLHF. Looking up the rest from reference TRBV2 and TRBJ1-6 gives the full variable domain: EPEVTQTPSHQVTQMGQEVILRCVPISNHLYFYWYRQILGQKVEFLVSFYNNEISEKSEIFDDQFSVERPDGSNFTLKIRSTKLEDSAMYFCASPLSQDGPLHFGNGTRLTVT.